A single TCR beta chain is shown here with its context. The CDR3 is made up of 11 amino acids. Per germline, CDR1 MNHNS and CDR2 SASEGT. The V end was cut by 7 bases, the J end by 4 bases, with 8 bases between. Produced via immunoSEQ multiplex PCR; TCRdb's table is partial and in-frame only. Of more than 13,000 clones listed, 80% to 95% are singletons. This sample was taken from a study of blood T cell dynamics during melanoma immunotherapy. Time point of the sample: week 3, after first cycle of checkpoint inhibitor. The TCR sequence derives from a human donor with melanoma. The gene calls are TRBV6-1 and TRBJ2-7; D is ambiguous. This specimen was blood, taken from a patient treated with checkpoint blockade. This CDR3 reads CASIQVYEQYF. DNA for the CDR3: TGTGCCAGCATTCAGGTTTACGAGCAGTACTTC.